The 9 T cell receptor beta chains below were found in one sample sequenced in a study of cytomegalovirus exposure and HLA in healthy donors (dated by TCRdb to about 2017). Libraries were constructed by the immunoSEQ multiplex PCR assay. The multiplex PCR relied on a mix of 60 forward primers for TCR Vbeta segments and 13 reverse primers for TCR Jbeta segments. In its TCRdb copy, this immuneACCESS table keeps in-frame sequences only and misses some clones. Where compared with another copy, unresolved V genes explain less than half of these, and the others have no known cause. The sample includes around 120,000 clones, with around three quarters observed a single time. About 2.5% of the sample rests with the top ten. Source material: PBMCs. The source of these receptors is a man aged 50 or older in good health and CMV-seropositive.

J is TRBJ2-5 and V is TRBV29-1, with TRBD2 matching 7 bases. The end of the DNA fits TRBJ2-7 better, so the J call may be wrong. The length of the CDR3 is 14 residues. Germline V lookup: CDR1 SQVTM, CDR2 ANQGSEA. This CDR3 reads CSVEERRGTYEQYF. DNA for the CDR3: TGCAGCGTTGAAGAAAGGCGGGGGACCTACGAGCAGTACTTC.

This clone has just one count. The junction shows a germline mismatch at one end, possibly a read error. The chain links TRBV10-3 to TRBJ2-3; 12 positions match TRBD1. The germline gives CDR1 ENHRY, CDR2 SYGVKD. There are 13 residues in the CDR3. As DNA, the CDR3 is TGTGCCACCGGGACAGGGGGCACAGATACGCGGTATTTT. Translated, it gives CATGTGGTDTRYF.

The CDR3 sequence: CASTDSLYQETQYF. The CDR3 DNA sequence: TGTGCCAGTACGGACTCTTTGTACCAAGAGACCCAGTACTTC. The chain joins TRBV19 to TRBJ2-5; D perhaps matches TRBD2 (5 bases). This CDR3 has 14 amino acids. V lost 7 bases and J 0 bases, leaving 12 bases between the germline ends. Germline CDR1 LNHDA, CDR2 SQIVND (reference sequence). Full variable domain (rest looked up from reference TRBV19 and TRBJ2-5): DGGITQSPKYLFRKEGQNVTLSCEQNLNHDAMYWYRQDPGQGLRLIYYSQIVNDFQKGDIAEGYSVSREKKESFPLTVTSAQKNPTAFYLCASTDSLYQETQYFGPGTRLLVL.

The rearrangement uses TRBV5-6 and TRBJ2-5; TRBD1 matches at 9 bases. With 4 bases clipped from V and 4 bases from J, the junction kept 8 bases outside the gene matches. Germline assignment: CDR1 SGHDT and CDR2 YYEEEE. The CDR3 totals 15 residues. This CDR3 reads CASSRLTGGGETQYF. CDR3 coding DNA: TGTGCCAGCAGCCGATTGACAGGGGGGGGAGAGACCCAGTACTTC.

The J gene is TRBJ2-7, the V gene TRBV6-1; TRBD2 is a possible D gene (5 bases). The CDR3 contains 11 residues. Between the trimmed V and J ends, which lost 8 bases and 5 bases, there was a span of 10 bases. The germline V gene has CDR1 MNHNS and CDR2 SASEGT. The CDR3 loop reads CASGREDEQYF. CDR3 DNA sequence: TGTGCCAGCGGACGGGAAGACGAGCAGTACTTC.

This clone appeared a single time. The chain joins TRBV4-2 to TRBJ1-2; 8 nucleotides line up with TRBD1. CDR1 is LGHNA, CDR2 YNFKEQ, per germline. Trimming cost V 0 bases and J 6 bases; bases outside gene matches: 3. The CDR3 extends over 14 amino acids. DNA for the CDR3: TGTGCCAGCAGCCAAGAAGGACAGGGCCATGGCTACACCTTC. Protein sequence: CASSQEGQGHGYTF.

J is TRBJ1-2 and V is TRBV2; a weak D match, TRBD1 (5 bases). With 3 bases removed from V and 3 bases from J, the gap between germline ends came to 14 bases. CDR3 length: 15 residues. CDR1 SNHLY and CDR2 FYNNEI come from the germline V gene. CDR3: CASSEVTQGDYGYTF. CDR3 nucleotides: TGTGCCAGCAGTGAGGTTACGCAGGGCGACTATGGCTACACCTTC.

In this sample, this clone turned up a few times. The chain recombines TRBV6-5 with TRBJ1-2; the D gene is possibly TRBD1 (5 bases). The ends were cut back, 7 bases at V and 4 bases at J, with 19 bases in the middle. Germline V gene lookup returns CDR1 MNHEY and CDR2 SVGAGI. CDR3 length: 15 residues. CDR3 in DNA: TGTGCCAGCACCCTTATAGGGGCGGAATCCTATGGCTACACCTTC. Its translation: CASTLIGAESYGYTF.

This clone is a singleton in its sample. The J gene is TRBJ1-2, the V gene TRBV7-2; D call uncertain. The CDR3 sequence is 15 residues long. In germline, CDR1 is SGHTA, CDR2 FQGNSA. Trimming stripped 1 base from V and 2 bases from J, with 11 bases between. The CDR3 region has the DNA TGTGCCAGCAGCTTAGTTGGTCTAACGAACTATGGCTACACCTTC. Residues: CASSLVGLTNYGYTF.